This TCR beta chain was sequenced for a study of cytomegalovirus exposure and HLA in healthy donors. Whole-study findings and limits: TCR beta chains numbering 150 to 200 were designated cytomegalovirus-associated. While the bulk of TCR sequences proved rare, some public TCRs turned up in many donors. There were a few CMV-associated chains whose specificity for CMV antigens was confirmed in vitro. The classifier was said to identify cytomegalovirus status with high specificity and sensitivity.

TCRdb's table, derived via immunoSEQ multiplex PCR, lists solely in-frame clones and lacks some. The top ten clones hold more than 2% of a sample with about 110,000 clones, around nine tenths of them seen once. On this clone itself: Its target is not known.

This clonotype originated in a woman aged 18-35 years in good health and CMV-seronegative. Sequencing input: PBMCs.

CDR3 amino acids: CASRVVGTTKDTQYF. CDR3 nucleotide sequence: TGTGCCAGCAGAGTAGTCGGGACTACCAAGGATACGCAGTATTTT. The rearrangement uses TRBV27 and TRBJ2-3; 7 nucleotides align to TRBD2. The CDR3 contains 15 residues. The V gene end was trimmed by 6 bases and the J gene end by 6 bases; junction bases not matched to a gene: 12. CDR1 and CDR2 (germline): MNHEY, SMNVEV (reference sequence).